This T cell receptor beta chain originates from a study of molecular identifiers for immune sequencing clone quantification. Sorted inputs of 20,000 to 1,000,000 cells, with 10%, 30% or 50% RNA, yielded naive CD8 libraries. The CD8+CD4-CCR7+CD45RA+ phenotype defined the sorted naive CD8 T cells. There are many counts of this clonotype. Each CDR3 protein is one row after TCRdb ran MiXCR on the PCR reads. The data contain around 40,000 distinct CDR3 sequences, approximately 21% of them singletons. With V trimmed by 0 bases and J by 0 bases, 1 base remained unmatched. The CDR3 covers 15 residues. CDR1 SGHDT and CDR2 YYEEEE come from the germline V gene.

This TCR was recovered from a human donor in good health. Some libraries in this study had Jurkat cell RNA spiked in. V and J are TRBV5-6 and TRBJ2-3, with TRBD1 matching over 7 bases. Material for sequencing was naive CD8+ T cells from blood, with Jurkat cell RNA spiked in. The subset here: FACS-sorted CD8+CD4-CCR7+CD45RA+ naive T cells. The CDR3 loop is CASSLGGGSTDTQYF. The CDR3, as DNA: TGTGCCAGCAGCTTGGGAGGGGGCAGCACAGATACGCAGTATTTT.